This TCR beta chain was identified during a study of shared clonotypes between healthy human individuals. General study findings and limits: The researchers took only blood, and tissue repertoires probably look different.

On this clone itself: Antigen unknown.

Germline assignment: CDR1 SGHVS and CDR2 FQNEAQ. The length of the CDR3 is 15 residues. Unmatched junction bases numbered 6, after V lost 5 bases and J lost 2 bases. Produced via immunoSEQ multiplex PCR; TCRdb's table is partial and in-frame only. In the table there are 550,000 to 600,000 clones, more than 95% of which are singletons. Selected positively for CCR7 and CD45RO-negative, naive CD8 cells excluded terminally differentiated effector memory CD45RA+ cells. The TCR sequence derives from a man younger than 45 in good health. The sample consisted of naive CD8+ T cells sorted from blood. The chain uses TRBV7-8 and TRBJ2-7; 10 bases align to TRBD1. The DNA of the CDR3 is TGTGCCAGCAGCGGGACCGGGACAGGGGCCTACGAGCAGTACTTC. As protein: CASSGTGTGAYEQYF.